The source of this T cell receptor (beta chain) is a study of blood T cell repertoires in COVID-19. For the study at large: Whether acute or convalescent, the COVID-19 samples came from the United States, Italy and Spain. PBMCs, B-cell-depleted T cells, or T cells provided the cDNA or gDNA that made up the material.

In the study's own analysis: Amplification of reference gene primers was used by the study to estimate nucleated cell counts. The method was immunoSEQ multiplex PCR; TCRdb's version includes in-frame clones alone and lacks a portion of them. V, J and clone size are those of that table, while D and trimming were read from the DNA. In the table there are 470,000 or so clones, approximately 90% of which are singletons. Trimming removed 6 bases from V and 5 bases from J, with 15 bases in between. Germline V gene lookup returns CDR1 SGHNT and CDR2 YYREEE (reference sequence). The CDR3 runs 15 residues. The sequenced sample was peripheral blood. The J gene is TRBJ1-6, the V gene TRBV5-4; TRBD1 is a possible D gene (5 bases). The sequence was obtained from a woman aged 30 to 39 with acute or convalescent COVID-19. The CDR3 DNA is TGTGCCAGCAACTCGTTGGGGCAGAATAATTCACCCCTCCACTTT. It codes for CASNSLGQNNSPLHF.